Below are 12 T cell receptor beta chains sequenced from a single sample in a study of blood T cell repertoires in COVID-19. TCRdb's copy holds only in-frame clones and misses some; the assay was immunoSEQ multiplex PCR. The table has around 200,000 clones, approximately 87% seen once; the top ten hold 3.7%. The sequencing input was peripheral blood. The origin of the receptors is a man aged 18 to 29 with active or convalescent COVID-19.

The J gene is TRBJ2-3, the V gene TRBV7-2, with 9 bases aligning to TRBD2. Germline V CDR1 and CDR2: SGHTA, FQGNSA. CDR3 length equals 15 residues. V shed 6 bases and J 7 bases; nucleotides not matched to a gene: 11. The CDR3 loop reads CASSPRFLAGYTQYF. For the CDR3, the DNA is TGTGCCAGCAGTCCGAGATTCCTAGCGGGGTATACGCAGTATTTT.

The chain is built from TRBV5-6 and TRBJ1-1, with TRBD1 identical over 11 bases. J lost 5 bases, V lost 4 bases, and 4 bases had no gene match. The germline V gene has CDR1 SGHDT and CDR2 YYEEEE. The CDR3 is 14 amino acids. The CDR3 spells CASSRDRGVTEAFF. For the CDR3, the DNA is TGTGCCAGCAGCAGGGACAGGGGGGTAACTGAAGCTTTCTTT.

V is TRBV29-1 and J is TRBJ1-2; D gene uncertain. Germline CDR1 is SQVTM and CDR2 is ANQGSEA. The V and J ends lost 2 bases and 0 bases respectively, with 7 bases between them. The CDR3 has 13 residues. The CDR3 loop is CSVEPAANYGYTF. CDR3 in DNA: TGCAGCGTTGAACCCGCAGCTAACTATGGCTACACCTTC.

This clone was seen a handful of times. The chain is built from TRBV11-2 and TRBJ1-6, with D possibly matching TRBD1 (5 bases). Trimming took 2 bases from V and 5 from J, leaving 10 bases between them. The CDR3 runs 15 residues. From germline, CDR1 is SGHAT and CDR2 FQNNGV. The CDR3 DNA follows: TGTGCCAGCAGCTTAAGATCAGGGAATAATTCACCCCTCCACTTT. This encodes CASSLRSGNNSPLHF.

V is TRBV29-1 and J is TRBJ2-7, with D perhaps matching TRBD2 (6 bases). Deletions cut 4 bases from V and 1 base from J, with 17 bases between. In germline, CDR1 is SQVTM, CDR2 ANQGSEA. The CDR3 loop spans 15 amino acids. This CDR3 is CSVVGRWTESYEQYF. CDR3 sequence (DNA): TGCAGCGTTGTGGGGAGGTGGACGGAATCCTACGAGCAGTACTTC.

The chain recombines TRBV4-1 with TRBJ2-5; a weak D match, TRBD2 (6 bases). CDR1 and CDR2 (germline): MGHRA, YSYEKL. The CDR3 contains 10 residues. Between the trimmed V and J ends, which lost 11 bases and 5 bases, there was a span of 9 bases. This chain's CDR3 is CAAGGETQYF. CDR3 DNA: TGCGCCGCCGGGGGTGAGACCCAGTACTTC.

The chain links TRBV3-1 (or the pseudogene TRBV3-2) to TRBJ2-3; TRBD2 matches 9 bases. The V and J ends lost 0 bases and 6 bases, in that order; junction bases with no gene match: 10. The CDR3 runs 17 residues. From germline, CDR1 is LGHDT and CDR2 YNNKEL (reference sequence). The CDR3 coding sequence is TGTGCCAGCAGCCAAGATTGGGCTAGCGGGGCTCTGGATACGCAGTATTTT. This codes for CASSQDWASGALDTQYF.

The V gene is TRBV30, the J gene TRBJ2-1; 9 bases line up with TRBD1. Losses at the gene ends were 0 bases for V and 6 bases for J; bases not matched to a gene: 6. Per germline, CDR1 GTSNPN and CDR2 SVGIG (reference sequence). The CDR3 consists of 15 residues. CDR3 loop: CAWSVRDRGVNEQFF. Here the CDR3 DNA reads TGTGCCTGGAGTGTCCGAGACAGGGGGGTCAATGAGCAGTTCTTC.

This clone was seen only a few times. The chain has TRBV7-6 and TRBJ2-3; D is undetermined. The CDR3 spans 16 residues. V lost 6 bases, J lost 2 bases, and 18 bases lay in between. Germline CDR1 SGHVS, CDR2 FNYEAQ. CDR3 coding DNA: TGTGCCAGCAGTCCAAGAGGCGGTACAAACACAGATACGCAGTATTTT. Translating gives CASSPRGGTNTDTQYF.

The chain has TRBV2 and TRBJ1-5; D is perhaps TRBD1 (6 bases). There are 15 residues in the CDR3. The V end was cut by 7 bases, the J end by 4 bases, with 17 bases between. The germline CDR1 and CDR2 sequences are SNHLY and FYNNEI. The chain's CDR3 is CASTEGGVWNQPQHF. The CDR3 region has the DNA TGTGCCAGCACCGAGGGGGGGGTGTGGAATCAGCCCCAGCATTTT.

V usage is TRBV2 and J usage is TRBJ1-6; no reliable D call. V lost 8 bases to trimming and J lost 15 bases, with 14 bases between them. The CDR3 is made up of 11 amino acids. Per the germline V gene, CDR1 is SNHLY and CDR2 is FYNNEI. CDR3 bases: TGTGCCAGCCACGGGGAAGTTGTCCTCCACTTT. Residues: CASHGEVVLHF.

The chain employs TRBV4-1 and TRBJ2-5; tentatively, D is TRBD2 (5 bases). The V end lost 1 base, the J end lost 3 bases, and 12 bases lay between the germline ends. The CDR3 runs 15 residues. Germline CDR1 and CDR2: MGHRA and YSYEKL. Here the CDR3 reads CASSQAGSVEETQYF. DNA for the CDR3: TGCGCCAGCAGCCAAGCGGGGTCCGTTGAAGAGACCCAGTACTTC.